The entry that follows covers one TCR beta chain sequence. This specimen comes from a study of molecular identifiers for immune sequencing clone quantification. Via MiXCR, TCRdb re-called the PCR reads, giving one row per CDR3 protein. This sample carries hundreds of thousands of distinct CDR3 sequences, 20% of them seen once, and the ten largest clones take around 0.86%. CDR3 length: 14 amino acids. CDR1 is DFQATT and CDR2 is SNEGSKA in the germline V gene (reference sequence). Trimming removed 2 bases at V and 3 bases at J, with 12 bases between. This chain uses TRBV20-1 with TRBJ2-3, with D perhaps being TRBD1 or TRBD2 (5 bases each). This sequence was found in a human donor in good health. Some libraries in this study had Jurkat cell RNA spiked in. Sequences were obtained from naive CD8+ T cells from blood, with Jurkat cell RNA spiked in. Indicated subset: FACS-sorted CD8+CD4-CCR7+CD45RA+ naive T cells. The CDR3 DNA reads TGCAGTGCTAGACCTCTAGGGGAGACAGATACGCAGTATTTT. Its translation is CSARPLGETDTQYF.